This T cell receptor beta chain derives from a study of beta chain features in type 1 diabetes (dated by TCRdb to the late 2010s). As for the study more broadly: No differences in mean age, gender distribution, total cell number or subset yield were found between patients and healthy donors. A total of around 110,000,000 sorted cells were examined across all samples, and RNA yield correlated strongly with the number of cells per subset. In the study, TCRB repertoires of sorted circulating CD4+ T cell subsets from recently diagnosed type 1 diabetes patients were compared with those of matched healthy donors. Whereas all 30 or so donors provided naive and central memory subsets, regulatory and stem cell-like memory subsets were isolated from just 8 patients and roughly 8 healthy donors.

Beyond this particular receptor, the publication reports: A moderate but significant shortening of TCRB CDR3 length was observed in type 1 diabetes patients in all four CD4+ subsets. Naive, central memory and regulatory TCRB repertoires appeared more similar among patients than among healthy donors. HLA sub-analyses involved small numbers of individuals, so any influence of HLA type on TCRB rearrangement remained unresolved. Because cDNA rather than genomic DNA was sequenced, highly expressing activated cells could have been over-represented, although no difference in activation and CD3 levels was found between groups. PCR might favor shorter templates, but patient and control samples were amplified and corrected together, so any skew would affect both groups equally. Fewer insertions and more nucleotide deletions at VDJ recombination sites were observed in patients with type 1 diabetes, implying thymic rearrangement abnormalities.

This clone has more than one count but fewer than ten. Its antigen target is currently unknown. Base qualities are not recorded, but no much larger clone differs from it by a single base. The entire amount of isolated RNA was reverse transcribed using the High Capacity cDNA Reverse Transcription Kit, so the sequenced TCRB transcripts were expressed ones. Deep immunoSEQ sequencing was applied to naive, central memory and regulatory T cell samples, giving an average of roughly 3.5 million total reads per sample. Sorted cells were lysed in RLT buffer and RNA was extracted with DNase-treated RNeasy Micro or Mini kits, depending on cell number. To prevent cross-contamination, every cell subset was processed on its own, while patient and healthy donor samples were processed together. TCRB sequences were amplified from cDNA with the immunoSEQ multiplex PCR, producing 87-bp fragments spanning the CDR3 region. The amplicons were sequenced using the Illumina HiSeq platform. On the authors' methods: Synthetic template baselines were used to correct PCR bias computationally, reads within Hamming distance 2 were collapsed together, and singletons that could not be merged were discarded. Reads were aligned against IMGT so that V, D and J genes, CDR3 length and insertions or deletions at six rearrangement sites could be assigned. Clonotype counts were normalized to sorted cell number within each subset before computing true diversity and Gini coefficients with the tcR R package. Repertoire sharing was quantified using the overlap coefficient calculated on TCRB nucleotide sequences. Sourced from immuneACCESS, this table was stored by TCRdb with only in-frame sequences that have V and J called. A share of the clones is absent; for the studies checked, an unresolved V gene accounts for under half, and the remainder has no known explanation. V and J calls plus clone size are reproduced from that table; the DNA served to infer D and trimming. Within this sample are under 300,000 clones, with approximately 8.1% of them counted one time only. 0.9% to 1.2% of the sample comes from the top ten.

There are 15 amino acids in the CDR3, from cysteine to phenylalanine inclusive. Just the 45-base CDR3 DNA is kept, in frame starting at base 1. The germline V end is reduced by 4 bases and the J end by 5 bases; junction bases left unmatched: 7. Reading the germline V gene gives CDR1 SGHRS and CDR2 YFSETQ. Each donor gave one peripheral blood draw, averaging approximately 110 mL, which was collected into heparinised tubes. Naive, central memory, regulatory and stem cell-like memory CD4+ T cells were sorted on a BD FACSAria II using a panel including CD45RO, CCR7, CD25, CD127, CD95 and CD27. Every sorted population had a purity above 98%. PBMCs were isolated immediately by Lymphoprep density gradient centrifugation and stained directly without culture. So that batch effects would be minimized, each experiment stained and sorted samples in pairs, pairing one healthy donor with one patient.

This receptor was taken from a woman aged 18-35 years in good health. The source material was central memory CD4+ T cells from blood. The rearranged chain carries TRBV5-1 and TRBJ1-5; the junction holds 9 bases that match TRBD1. The CDR3 reads as follows: CASSVGTGRDQPQHF. The DNA sequence follows: TGCGCCAGCAGCGTCGGGACAGGGAGGGATCAGCCCCAGCATTTT.